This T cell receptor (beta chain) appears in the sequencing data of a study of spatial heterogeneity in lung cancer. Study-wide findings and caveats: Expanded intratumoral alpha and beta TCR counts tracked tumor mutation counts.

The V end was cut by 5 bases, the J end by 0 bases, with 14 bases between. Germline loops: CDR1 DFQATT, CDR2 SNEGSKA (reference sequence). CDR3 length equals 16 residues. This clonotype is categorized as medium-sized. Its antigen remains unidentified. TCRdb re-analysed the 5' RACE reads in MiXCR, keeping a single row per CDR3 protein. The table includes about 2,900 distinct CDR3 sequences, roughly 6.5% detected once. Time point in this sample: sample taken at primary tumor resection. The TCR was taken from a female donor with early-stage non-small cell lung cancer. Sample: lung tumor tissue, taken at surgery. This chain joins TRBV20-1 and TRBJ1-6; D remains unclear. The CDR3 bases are TGCAGTGCTTTCACGACGGCAAGCTCCTATAATTCACCCCTCCACTTT. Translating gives CSAFTTASSYNSPLHF.